A single sample gave rise to the 11 T cell receptor beta chains below, sequenced in a study of T cell changes during pregnancy in multiple sclerosis. This table comes from immunoSEQ multiplex PCR, and its TCRdb copy is limited to in-frame clones, with some not included. The data show roughly 100,000 clones, almost 95% seen once. Sequenced material: peripheral blood, taken after pregnancy. Source of these receptors: a female donor with multiple sclerosis, enrolled in a pregnancy study.

The CDR3 nucleotides are TGTGCCAGCACCCCCGGCCGGGGGGATGAAAAACTGTTTTTT. It encodes CASTPGRGDEKLFF. The chain joins TRBV27 to TRBJ1-4; TRBD1 might be the D (5 bases). The V gene's germline CDR1 is MNHEY and CDR2 SMNVEV (reference sequence). The CDR3 loop spans 14 amino acids. V shed 7 bases and J shed 6 bases, with 15 bases lying between them.

The CDR3 is CASSDGGQGGNIQYF. The CDR3 region has the DNA TGTGCCAGCAGTGACGGGGGACAGGGAGGAAACATTCAGTACTTC. V is TRBV2 and J is TRBJ2-4; 9 bases align to TRBD1. The V segment lost 3 bases and the J segment 6 bases; nucleotides outside the gene matches: 6. Germline CDR1 is SNHLY and CDR2 is FYNNEI. This CDR3 is 15 amino acids long.

J is TRBJ2-4 and V is TRBV4-2; 7 positions match TRBD2. The germline gives CDR1 LGHNA, CDR2 YNFKEQ. J was trimmed by 6 bases and V by 0 bases; bases with no gene match: 11. The CDR3 spans 17 residues. The CDR3 DNA follows: TGTGCCAGCAGCCAAGACTGGGAGGGACCTGACAGAAACATTCAGTACTTC. Translated: CASSQDWEGPDRNIQYF.

The rearrangement links TRBV2 to TRBJ2-2; 9 bases line up with TRBD1. The CDR3 consists of 15 residues. J was trimmed by 2 bases and V by 6 bases; bases with no gene match: 4. From germline, CDR1 is SNHLY and CDR2 FYNNEI. In nucleotides, the CDR3 is TGTGCCAGCAGGGGGACAGGGAGAAACACCGGGGAGCTGTTTTTT. Translation: CASRGTGRNTGELFF. The full variable domain, in which reference TRBV2 and TRBJ2-2 provide the parts outside the CDR3, is EPEVTQTPSHQVTQMGQEVILRCVPISNHLYFYWYRQILGQKVEFLVSFYNNEISEKSEIFDDQFSVERPDGSNFTLKIRSTKLEDSAMYFCASRGTGRNTGELFFGEGSRLTVL.

The chain combines TRBV5-1 with TRBJ1-1; D gene unclear. The CDR3 spans 15 residues. CDR1 is SGHRS and CDR2 is YFSETQ in the germline V gene. V lost 4 bases and J 4 bases, leaving 17 bases between the germline ends. This CDR3 reads CASSLGVGGGTEAFF. The CDR3 DNA reads as TGCGCCAGCAGCCTCGGGGTGGGTGGTGGCACTGAAGCTTTCTTT.

The genes are TRBV5-1 and TRBJ2-1; 10 bases line up with TRBD2. The CDR3 consists of 16 residues. V gave up 2 bases and J gave up 12 bases; unmatched junction bases: 14. CDR1 and CDR2 from the germline V gene are SGHRS and YFSETQ. CDR3 loop: CASSFGLAEPSARQFF. CDR3 bases: TGCGCCAGCAGCTTCGGACTAGCGGAGCCCTCGGCACGGCAGTTCTTC.

V is TRBV27 and J is TRBJ2-1, with 11 bases that match TRBD1. V was pared by 6 bases and J by 2 bases, with 6 bases of the junction left unmatched. The CDR3 is 16 residues long. Germline CDR1 and CDR2: MNHEY and SMNVEV (reference sequence). Here the CDR3 reads CASSPPGQGAYNEQFF. The CDR3 bases are TGTGCCAGCAGCCCACCGGGACAGGGGGCCTACAATGAGCAGTTCTTC.

The rearrangement links TRBV7-2 to TRBJ2-7; 11 nucleotides match TRBD2. This CDR3 comprises 13 residues. Per the germline V gene, CDR1 is SGHTA and CDR2 is FQGNSA. The trim removed 7 bases at V and 6 bases at J, leaving 5 bases unmatched. CDR3 sequence: CASKTGTSGEQYF. Written as DNA, the CDR3 is TGTGCCAGCAAAACCGGGACTAGCGGCGAGCAGTACTTC.

V and J are TRBV28 and TRBJ1-2; D uncertain. V was trimmed by 7 bases and J by 5 bases, leaving 11 bases between them. The germline V gene has CDR1 MDHEN and CDR2 SYDVKM. CDR3 length: 12 amino acids. This CDR3 reads CASTVRGYGYTF. In nucleotides, the CDR3 is TGTGCCAGCACCGTTCGGGGATATGGCTACACCTTC.

The rearrangement joins TRBV9 to TRBJ2-1; 15 nucleotides line up with TRBD2. Germline CDR1 SGDLS, CDR2 YYNGEE. Trimming cost V 4 bases and J 6 bases; bases outside gene matches: 5. The CDR3 spans 16 residues. CDR3 bases: TGTGCCAGCAGCCCCCGGACTAGCGGGAGGGCCAATGAGCAGTTCTTC. As protein: CASSPRTSGRANEQFF.

V is TRBV1 and J is TRBJ2-5; TRBD2, the D gene given by the table, was not confirmed from the DNA. TRBV1 is designated a pseudogene. This CDR3 is built from 17 residues. CDR3 residues: CTSSPLRTSGNQETQYF. The CDR3, as DNA: TGCACCAGCAGCCCGCTTAGGACTAGCGGGAACCAAGAGACCCAGTACTTC.